These T cell receptor beta chains were read from a single sample in a study of a mutant IDH1 vaccine in newly diagnosed glioma. Assay used: immunoSEQ multiplex PCR; TCRdb lists only in-frame clones, some missing. The data contain tens of thousands of clones, under 90% of them singletons. These receptors' targets are unknown. Sequencing was performed on PBMCs, taken from a glioma patient whose treatment included an IDH1 peptide vaccine. These receptors came from a woman aged 40 to 50 with glioma. The CDR3 runs from the conserved cysteine through the conserved F or W. The order of the fields is clone size, V gene, J gene, D gene, CDR3 protein, CDR3 DNA. D genes are given only for firm matches. Clone size appears in some rows only: once, few, many, or a class for an expanded clone.

NA	TRBV9	TRBJ1-4	NA	CASKNLYDEKLFF	TGTGCCAGCAAGAATCTATATGATGAAAAACTGTTTTTT
NA	TRBV15	TRBJ1-5	NA	CATSRARQDPSNQPQHF	TGTGCCACCAGCAGAGCACGGCAGGACCCTAGCAATCAGCCCCAGCATTTT
NA	TRBV29-1	TRBJ2-2	NA	CSVEEQTNTGELFF	TGCAGCGTTGAAGAACAGACGAACACCGGGGAGCTGTTTTTT
NA	TRBV4-1	TRBJ2-5	TRBD2	CASSRGVGGIQETQYF	TGCGCCAGCAGCCGCGGCGTGGGGGGGATTCAAGAGACCCAGTACTTC
NA	TRBV4-2	TRBJ1-1	TRBD1	CASSQETGEVEAFF	TGTGCCAGCAGCCAAGAAACAGGGGAGGTTGAAGCTTTCTTT
NA	TRBV6-1	TRBJ1-1	NA	CASSRVTEAFF	TGTGCCAGCAGCAGGGTCACGGAAGCTTTCTTT
NA	TRBV4-3	TRBJ1-5	NA	CASSQGWGGNQPQHF	TGCGCCAGCAGCCAAGGATGGGGGGGCAATCAGCCCCAGCATTTT
NA	TRBV18	TRBJ1-2	TRBD1	CASSPDRVSGYTF	TGTGCCAGCTCACCCGACAGGGTGAGTGGCTACACCTTC
once	TRBV20-1	TRBJ1-4	NA	CSGFHEKLFF	TGCAGTGGATTTCATGAAAAACTGTTTTTT
NA	TRBV5-1	TRBJ2-1	TRBD1	CASSTDRGPVFLNEQFF	TGCGCCAGCAGCACCGACAGGGGGCCGGTCTTTCTCAATGAGCAGTTCTTC
NA	TRBV15	TRBJ1-5	NA	CATSRDGYSNQPQHF	TGTGCCACCAGCAGGGACGGATATAGCAATCAGCCCCAGCATTTT
NA	TRBV19	TRBJ2-7	TRBD2	CASSISGRRFEQYF	TGTGCCAGTAGTATTAGCGGGAGACGGTTCGAGCAGTACTTC
NA	TRBV9	TRBJ2-3	TRBD1	CASSVEGDRGQSTQYF	TGTGCCAGCAGCGTAGAGGGGGACAGGGGGCAGAGTACGCAGTATTTT
NA	TRBV5-8	TRBJ2-7	NA	CASSLGLGQGISEQYF	TGTGCCAGCAGCTTGGGTCTGGGTCAGGGAATTTCCGAGCAGTACTTC
NA	TRBV4-1	TRBJ2-2	NA	CASKGTLNTGELFF	TGCGCCAGCAAGGGGACTTTGAACACCGGGGAGCTGTTTTTT
once	TRBV19	TRBJ1-1	TRBD1	CASSIRTGGIEAFF	TGTGCCAGTAGTATCCGGACAGGGGGTATCGAAGCTTTCTTT
few	TRBV9	TRBJ2-1	TRBD2	CASSVVGGGPDEQFF	TGTGCCAGCAGCGTAGTGGGGGGAGGGCCGGATGAGCAGTTCTTC
NA	TRBV5-6	TRBJ2-7	NA	CASSPWGVNREQYF	TGTGCCAGCAGCCCGTGGGGGGTTAATCGCGAGCAGTACTTC
NA	TRBV6-5	TRBJ1-2	TRBD1	CASSYATGAFYGYTF	TGTGCCAGCAGTTACGCCACAGGGGCCTTCTATGGCTACACCTTC
NA	TRBV4-2	TRBJ1-4	NA	CASSQGREATNEKLFF	TGTGCCAGCAGCCAAGGCAGGGAAGCAACTAATGAAAAACTGTTTTTT
once	TRBV29-1	TRBJ1-2	NA	CSVEGSGPLNNYGYTF	TGCAGCGTTGAGGGTTCAGGGCCACTCAATAACTATGGCTACACCTTC
few	TRBV5-1	TRBJ1-3	TRBD1	CASSLKQGADTIYF	TGCGCCAGCAGCTTGAAACAGGGGGCAGACACCATATATTTT